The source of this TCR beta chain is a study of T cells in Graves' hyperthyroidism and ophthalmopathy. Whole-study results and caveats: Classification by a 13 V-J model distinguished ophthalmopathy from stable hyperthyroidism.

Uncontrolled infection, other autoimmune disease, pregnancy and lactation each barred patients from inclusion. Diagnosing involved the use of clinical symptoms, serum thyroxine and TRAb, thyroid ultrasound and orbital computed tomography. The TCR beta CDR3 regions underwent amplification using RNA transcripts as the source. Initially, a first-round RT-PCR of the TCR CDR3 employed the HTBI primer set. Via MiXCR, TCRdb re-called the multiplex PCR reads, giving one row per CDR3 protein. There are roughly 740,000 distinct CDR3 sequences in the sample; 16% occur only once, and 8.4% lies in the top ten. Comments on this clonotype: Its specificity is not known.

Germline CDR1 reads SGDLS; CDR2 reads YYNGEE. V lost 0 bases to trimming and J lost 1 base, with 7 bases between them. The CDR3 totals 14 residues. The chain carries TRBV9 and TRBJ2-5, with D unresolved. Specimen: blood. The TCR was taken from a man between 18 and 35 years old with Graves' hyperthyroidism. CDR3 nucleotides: TGTGCCAGCAGCGTAGCCCCTCTCCAAGAGACCCAGTACTTC. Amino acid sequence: CASSVAPLQETQYF.